A selection of T cell receptor beta chains follows, all from one sample in a study of beta chain features in type 1 diabetes. Sequencing used immunoSEQ multiplex PCR; TCRdb keeps in-frame clones, though not all of them. The data show roughly 450,000 clones, approximately 10% seen once. Sequenced material: naive CD4+ T cells from blood. All receptors come from a woman aged 18-35 years in good health. Both conserved end residues are part of each CDR3. The order of the fields is J gene, clone size, D gene, V gene, CDR3 protein, CDR3 DNA. D genes are given only for firm matches. Size tells how often a clone was seen (once, few, many) or the class of an expanded clone, and some rows leave it out.

TRBJ2-3,.,TRBD1,TRBV5-1,CASSGGDRVFTDTQYF,TGCGCCAGCAGCGGAGGGGACAGGGTTTTTACAGATACGCAGTATTTT
TRBJ2-5,.,.,TRBV4-3,CASSQQVGRAETQYF,TGCGCCAGCAGCCAACAGGTCGGCAGGGCAGAGACCCAGTACTTC
TRBJ2-3,few,.,TRBV7-9,CASSLLLGDTQYF,TGTGCCAGCAGCTTATTACTGGGAGATACGCAGTATTTT
TRBJ2-1,few,.,TRBV5-1,CASSLSGGHNEQFF,TGCGCCAGCAGCTTGTCCGGGGGACACAATGAGCAGTTCTTC
TRBJ2-5,few,.,TRBV18,CASSEETQYF,TGTGCCAGCTCGGAAGAGACCCAGTACTTC
TRBJ1-6,few,TRBD1,TRBV4-1,CASSLSGQGYNSPLHF,TGCGCCAGCAGCCTTTCCGGACAGGGATACAATTCACCCCTCCACTTT
TRBJ2-3,.,.,TRBV4-3,CASSLTVGLDTQYF,TGCGCCAGCAGCCTCACCGTTGGTCTGGATACGCAGTATTTT
TRBJ2-1,.,.,TRBV10-3,CAISGGSPGYNEQFF,TGTGCCATCAGTGGGGGGTCGCCGGGCTACAATGAGCAGTTCTTC
TRBJ2-7,few,.,TRBV7-9,CASSLGQDYEQYF,TGTGCCAGCAGCTTAGGTCAGGATTACGAGCAGTACTTC
TRBJ2-1,.,TRBD2,TRBV5-1,CASSLRAGYEQFF,TGCGCCAGCAGCCTCCGAGCGGGGTATGAGCAGTTCTTC
TRBJ1-2,.,.,TRBV5-1,CASKWGGPFDGYTF,TGCGCCAGCAAGTGGGGTGGCCCCTTCGATGGCTACACCTTC
TRBJ2-1,.,.,TRBV18,CASSDQRINEQFF,TGTGCCAGCTCTGATCAGCGGATCAATGAGCAGTTCTTC
TRBJ1-1,few,.,TRBV7-2,CASSTRQASFF,TGTGCCAGCAGCACGCGACAGGCTTCTTTCTTT
TRBJ2-7,.,TRBD2,TRBV10-3,CASGLAGTYEQYF,TGTGCCAGTGGACTAGCGGGAACCTACGAGCAGTACTTC
TRBJ2-1,.,.,TRBV15,CATSAQDYSYNEQFF,TGTGCCACCAGTGCCCAGGACTACTCCTACAATGAGCAGTTCTTC
TRBJ2-3,few,.,TRBV7-9,CASSFEDTQYF,TGTGCCAGCAGCTTCGAAGATACGCAGTATTTT
TRBJ1-5,few,.,TRBV5-1,CASSLVGNQPQHF,TGCGCCAGCAGCTTGGTGGGGAATCAGCCCCAGCATTTT
TRBJ2-1,few,.,TRBV11-3,CASSSSPSVNEQFF,TGTGCCAGCAGCTCGTCGCCGTCAGTTAATGAGCAGTTCTTC
TRBJ2-1,few,.,TRBV7-2,CASSYIGDNEQFF,TGTGCCAGCAGCTACATCGGAGACAATGAGCAGTTCTTC
TRBJ2-3,few,.,TRBV4-1,CASSPRGQDTQYF,TGCGCCAGCAGCCCCCGGGGCCAAGATACGCAGTATTTT
TRBJ2-7,.,TRBD1,TRBV6-5,CASSYDRGPYEQYF,TGTGCCAGCAGTTACGACAGGGGCCCCTACGAGCAGTACTTC
TRBJ1-1,.,TRBD1,TRBV30,CAWRTGGGVTEAFF,TGTGCCTGGAGAACAGGGGGCGGAGTAACTGAAGCTTTCTTT
TRBJ1-5,.,TRBD1,TRBV2,CASSAGTGGQPQHF,TGTGCCAGCAGTGCCGGGACAGGGGGACAGCCCCAGCATTTT
TRBJ1-2,.,.,TRBV2,CASSQSTYGYTF,TGTGCCAGCAGTCAATCCACTTATGGCTACACCTTC
TRBJ1-2,few,.,TRBV28,CASRQVPDGYTF,TGTGCCAGCAGACAGGTACCCGATGGCTACACCTTC
TRBJ2-7,few,.,TRBV29-1,CSVWVDSYEQYF,TGCAGCGTTTGGGTTGATTCCTACGAGCAGTACTTC
TRBJ1-2,.,.,TRBV4-2,CASSQDRGSGYTF,TGTGCCAGCAGCCAAGATCGGGGATCTGGCTACACCTTC
TRBJ1-2,.,.,TRBV29-1,CSAWGPLTWEGYTF,TGCAGCGCCTGGGGGCCGTTGACTTGGGAGGGCTACACCTTC
TRBJ1-2,few,.,TRBV7-2,CASSSGRAVGYTF,TGTGCCAGCAGCTCTGGCAGGGCCGTCGGCTACACCTTC
TRBJ1-4,few,.,TRBV30,CAWRRGGGKLFF,TGTGCCTGGAGACGAGGGGGAGGAAAACTGTTTTTT
TRBJ2-2,few,.,TRBV7-8,CASSLRDKLTGELFF,TGTGCCAGCAGCCTCCGGGACAAATTAACCGGGGAGCTGTTTTTT
TRBJ1-2,.,.,TRBV9,CASSVGQDYGYTF,TGTGCCAGCAGCGTAGGGCAGGACTATGGCTACACCTTC
TRBJ1-6,few,.,TRBV4-3,CASSQGQGMGSPLHF,TGCGCCAGCAGCCAAGGCCAGGGGATGGGTTCACCCCTCCACTTT
TRBJ2-3,.,TRBD1,TRBV5-1,CASSPGTGYTQYF,TGCGCCAGCAGCCCCGGGACAGGGTACACGCAGTATTTT
TRBJ2-7,.,TRBD1,TRBV7-2,CASSKDRGGYEQYF,TGTGCCAGCAGCAAAGACAGGGGTGGGTACGAGCAGTACTTC
TRBJ2-1,.,.,TRBV7-2,CASSLVLAGEQFF,TGTGCCAGCAGCTTAGTATTGGCGGGGGAGCAGTTCTTC
TRBJ2-1,few,.,TRBV11-2,CASSFPRGEQFF,TGTGCCAGCAGCTTCCCCCGTGGTGAGCAGTTCTTC
TRBJ2-2,.,TRBD2,TRBV5-1,CASSSGRGYTGELFF,TGCGCCAGCAGCTCAGGGAGGGGTTATACCGGGGAGCTGTTTTTT
TRBJ2-1,.,.,TRBV19,CASSVTNEQFF,TGTGCCAGTAGTGTTACCAATGAGCAGTTCTTC
TRBJ1-2,few,TRBD1,TRBV4-3,CASSQVWDREGGYTF,TGCGCCAGCAGCCAAGTGTGGGACAGGGAAGGTGGCTACACCTTC
TRBJ2-4,few,.,TRBV21-1,CASSNNITGKRAKNIQYF,TGTGCCAGCAGCAATAACATAACAGGGAAGAGAGCCAAAAACATTCAGTACTTC
TRBJ2-3,.,.,TRBV11-2,CASSQGDTQYF,TGTGCCAGCAGCCAGGGGGATACGCAGTATTTT
TRBJ1-2,.,.,TRBV4-2,CASSRDNYGYTF,TGTGCCAGCAGCCGGGATAACTATGGCTACACCTTC
TRBJ1-2,.,TRBD1,TRBV9,CASSASGTGGGLYGYTF,TGTGCCAGCAGCGCATCCGGGACAGGGGGCGGTCTCTATGGCTACACCTTC
TRBJ2-1,.,TRBD2,TRBV7-2,CASSVLAGGYNEQFF,TGTGCCAGCAGCGTACTAGCGGGCGGCTACAATGAGCAGTTCTTC
TRBJ2-2,.,TRBD1,TRBV11-1,CASSLAMTGRMNTGELFF,TGTGCCAGCAGCTTAGCAATGACAGGGCGAATGAACACCGGGGAGCTGTTTTTT
TRBJ1-3,few,TRBD1,TRBV30,CAWRSAGGSYAIYF,TGTGCCTGGAGATCGGCAGGGGGCAGCTACGCCATATATTTT
TRBJ2-1,.,.,TRBV7-3,CASSPQVGMRSEQFF,TGTGCCAGCAGCCCACAGGTTGGAATGAGGAGTGAGCAGTTCTTC
TRBJ1-2,.,TRBD1,TRBV4-1,CASSQGQGGRFYGYTF,TGCGCCAGCAGCCAAGGTCAGGGGGGCCGATTCTATGGCTACACCTTC
TRBJ2-7,few,TRBD1,TRBV11-3,CASRRGQAPSYEQYF,TGTGCCAGCAGAAGGGGACAGGCACCCTCCTACGAGCAGTACTTC
TRBJ2-4,few,.,TRBV2,CASSADNLGKNIQYF,TGTGCCAGCAGTGCAGACAATCTCGGCAAAAACATTCAGTACTTC
TRBJ2-5,.,TRBD1,TRBV7-9,CASSAGTGYETQYF,TGTGCCAGCAGCGCCGGGACAGGGTACGAGACCCAGTACTTC
TRBJ2-2,.,.,TRBV5-6,CASSWGRGALGELFF,TGTGCCAGCAGCTGGGGACGAGGGGCCTTAGGGGAGCTGTTTTTT
TRBJ1-2,.,.,TRBV13,CASSLKGWSYGYTF,TGTGCCAGCAGCTTAAAGGGATGGAGTTATGGCTACACCTTC
TRBJ2-1,few,.,TRBV7-2,CASSLDGVAVWQFF,TGTGCCAGCAGCTTAGATGGTGTAGCGGTCTGGCAGTTCTTC